This is a list of T cell receptor beta chains from one sample in a study of T cells in Graves' hyperthyroidism and ophthalmopathy. TCRdb analysed the multiplex PCR reads with MiXCR anew, one entry per CDR3 protein. The repertoire includes under 400,000 distinct CDR3 sequences, about 15% of them detected once, and roughly a fifth sits in the top ten. Sequencing was carried out using blood. The receptors here all came from a woman aged 55-69 years with Graves' ophthalmopathy. Each CDR3 is given with its conserved first and last residue.

v_gene: TRBV28
j_gene: TRBJ1-1
CDR3aa: CASSSTVGEAFF

v_gene: TRBV6-1
j_gene: TRBJ2-7
CDR3aa: CASRDYSRGYEQYF

v_gene: TRBV28
j_gene: TRBJ2-7
CDR3aa: CASSSSLGTSGSYEQYF

v_gene: TRBV20-1
j_gene: TRBJ1-2
CDR3aa: CSARGSGEYGYTF

v_gene: TRBV29-1
j_gene: TRBJ2-1
CDR3aa: CSSNSGTSFYEQFF

v_gene: TRBV29-1
j_gene: TRBJ1-3
CDR3aa: CSVGQGSGNTIYF

v_gene: TRBV2
j_gene: TRBJ2-1
CDR3aa: CATGTTLSSYNEQFF

v_gene: TRBV6-1
j_gene: TRBJ2-5
CDR3aa: CASRLTGKETQYF

v_gene: TRBV9
j_gene: TRBJ2-1
CDR3aa: CASSVQEDYSYNEQFF

v_gene: TRBV5-4
j_gene: TRBJ2-7
CDR3aa: CASSLATSTIPYEQYF

v_gene: TRBV6-1
j_gene: TRBJ2-3
CDR3aa: CASTPLGSSTDTQYF

v_gene: TRBV5-5
j_gene: TRBJ2-3
CDR3aa: CASTGVTDTQYF

v_gene: TRBV6-1
j_gene: TRBJ2-1
CDR3aa: CASSLTIVQSDEQFF

v_gene: TRBV7-6
j_gene: TRBJ2-3
CDR3aa: CASSYSGGVEDTQYF

v_gene: TRBV28
j_gene: TRBJ2-2
CDR3aa: CASTPLREGTIGELFF

v_gene: TRBV14
j_gene: TRBJ2-7
CDR3aa: CASSQALGKGYEQYF

v_gene: TRBV20-1
j_gene: TRBJ2-7
CDR3aa: CSAAQQVTGYEQYF

v_gene: TRBV28
j_gene: TRBJ2-2
CDR3aa: CASASPRGNTGELFF

v_gene: TRBV5-1
j_gene: TRBJ2-1
CDR3aa: CASSGVGAPNEQFF

v_gene: TRBV20-1
j_gene: TRBJ1-5
CDR3aa: CSARKGADNQPQHF

v_gene: TRBV7-9
j_gene: TRBJ2-3
CDR3aa: CASSQYPADTQYF

v_gene: TRBV7-9
j_gene: TRBJ2-1
CDR3aa: CASSFWDEDYNEQFF

v_gene: TRBV5-6
j_gene: TRBJ2-7
CDR3aa: CASSPKGGWDYEQYF

v_gene: TRBV11-2
j_gene: TRBJ2-3
CDR3aa: CASSPERVGYITQYF

v_gene: TRBV10-1
j_gene: TRBJ2-5
CDR3aa: CASSLDSGETQYF

v_gene: TRBV5-6
j_gene: TRBJ2-3
CDR3aa: CASSWVTARASDTQYF

v_gene: TRBV2
j_gene: TRBJ2-1
CDR3aa: CASGRVYNEQFF

v_gene: TRBV7-3
j_gene: TRBJ2-2
CDR3aa: CASSPGFTGELFF

v_gene: TRBV7-3
j_gene: TRBJ2-1
CDR3aa: CASSPSTSSEQFF

v_gene: TRBV5-1
j_gene: TRBJ2-7
CDR3aa: CASSWTDVFYEQYF

v_gene: TRBV12-3/TRBV12-4
j_gene: TRBJ2-7
CDR3aa: CASSSGLAGVGSYEQYF

v_gene: TRBV7-2
j_gene: TRBJ2-7
CDR3aa: CASSLGLAGGPEQYF

v_gene: TRBV2
j_gene: TRBJ2-7
CDR3aa: CASLRDRPYEQYF